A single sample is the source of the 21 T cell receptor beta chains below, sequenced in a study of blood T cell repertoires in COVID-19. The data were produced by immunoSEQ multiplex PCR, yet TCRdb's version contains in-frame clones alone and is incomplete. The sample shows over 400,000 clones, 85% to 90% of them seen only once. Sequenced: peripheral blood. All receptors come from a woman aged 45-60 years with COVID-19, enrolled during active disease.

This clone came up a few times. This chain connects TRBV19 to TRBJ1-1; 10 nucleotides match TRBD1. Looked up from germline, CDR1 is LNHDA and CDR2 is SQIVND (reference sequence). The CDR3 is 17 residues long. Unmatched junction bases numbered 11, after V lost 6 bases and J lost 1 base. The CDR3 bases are TGTGCCAGTAGATCAGACAGGGGGCGAGGGGGGAACACTGAAGCTTTCTTT. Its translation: CASRSDRGRGGNTEAFF.

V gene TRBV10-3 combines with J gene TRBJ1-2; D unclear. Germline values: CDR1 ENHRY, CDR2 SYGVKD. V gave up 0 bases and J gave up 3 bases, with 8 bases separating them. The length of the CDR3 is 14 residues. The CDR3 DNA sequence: TGTGCCATCAGTGAGTCGCTGTCGGACTATGGCTACACCTTC. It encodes CAISESLSDYGYTF.

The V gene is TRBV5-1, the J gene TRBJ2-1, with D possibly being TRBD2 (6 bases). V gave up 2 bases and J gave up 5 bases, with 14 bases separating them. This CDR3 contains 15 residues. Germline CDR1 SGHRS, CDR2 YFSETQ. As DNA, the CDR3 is TGCGCCAGCAGCTTAACTAGCCCGGCCCACAATGAGCAGTTCTTC. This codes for CASSLTSPAHNEQFF.

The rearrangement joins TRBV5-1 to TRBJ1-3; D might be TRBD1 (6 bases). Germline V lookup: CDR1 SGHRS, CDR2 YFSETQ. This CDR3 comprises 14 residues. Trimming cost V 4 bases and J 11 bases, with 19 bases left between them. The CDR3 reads CASSTGTLLSSIYF. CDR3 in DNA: TGCGCCAGCAGCACAGGGACACTCCTATCTTCCATATATTTT.

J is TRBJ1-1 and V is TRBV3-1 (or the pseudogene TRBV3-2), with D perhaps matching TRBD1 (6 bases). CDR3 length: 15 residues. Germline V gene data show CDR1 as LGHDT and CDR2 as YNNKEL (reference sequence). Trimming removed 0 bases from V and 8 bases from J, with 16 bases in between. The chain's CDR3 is CASSQDGGRGSEAFF. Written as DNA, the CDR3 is TGTGCCAGCAGCCAAGATGGGGGGAGGGGGTCGGAAGCTTTCTTT.

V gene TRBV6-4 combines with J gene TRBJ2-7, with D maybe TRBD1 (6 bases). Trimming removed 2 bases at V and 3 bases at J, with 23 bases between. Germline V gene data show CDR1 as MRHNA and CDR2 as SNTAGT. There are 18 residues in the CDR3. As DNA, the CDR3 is TGTGCCAGCAGTGACCAGGGGACCTCATGGCTAGAGGGCTACGAGCAGTACTTC. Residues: CASSDQGTSWLEGYEQYF.

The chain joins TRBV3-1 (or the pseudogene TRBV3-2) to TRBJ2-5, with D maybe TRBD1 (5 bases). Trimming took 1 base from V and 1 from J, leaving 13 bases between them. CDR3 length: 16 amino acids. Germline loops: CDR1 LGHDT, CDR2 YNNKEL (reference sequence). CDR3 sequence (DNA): TGTGCCAGCAGCCAAGTATCCAAAGGGGCCCAAGAGACCCAGTACTTC. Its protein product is CASSQVSKGAQETQYF.

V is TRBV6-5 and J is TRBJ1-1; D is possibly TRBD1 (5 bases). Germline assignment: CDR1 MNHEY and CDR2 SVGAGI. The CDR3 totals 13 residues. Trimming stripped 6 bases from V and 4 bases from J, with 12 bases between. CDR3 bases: TGTGCCAGCAGCCCGGGGGGGGGCACTGAAGCTTTCTTT. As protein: CASSPGGGTEAFF.

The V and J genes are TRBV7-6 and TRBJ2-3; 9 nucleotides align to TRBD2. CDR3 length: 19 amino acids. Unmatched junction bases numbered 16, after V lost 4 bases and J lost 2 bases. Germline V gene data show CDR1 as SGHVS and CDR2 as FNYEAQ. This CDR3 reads CASSSPRSASGALTDTQYF. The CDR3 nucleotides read TGTGCCAGCAGCTCACCCCGATCCGCTAGCGGGGCCCTCACAGATACGCAGTATTTT.

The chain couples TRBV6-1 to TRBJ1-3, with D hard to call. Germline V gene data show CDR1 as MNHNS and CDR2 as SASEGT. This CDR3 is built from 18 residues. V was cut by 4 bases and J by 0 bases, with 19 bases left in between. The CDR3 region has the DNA TGTGCCAGCAGTGCTTCCCTCAGACTGTCCAGCTCTGGAAACACCATATATTTT. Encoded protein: CASSASLRLSSSGNTIYF.

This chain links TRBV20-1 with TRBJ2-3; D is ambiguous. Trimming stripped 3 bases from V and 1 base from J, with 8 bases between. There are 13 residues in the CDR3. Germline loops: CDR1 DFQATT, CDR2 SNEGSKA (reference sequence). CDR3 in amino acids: CSASPSGTDTQYF. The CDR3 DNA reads TGCAGTGCTAGTCCCAGTGGCACAGATACGCAGTATTTT.

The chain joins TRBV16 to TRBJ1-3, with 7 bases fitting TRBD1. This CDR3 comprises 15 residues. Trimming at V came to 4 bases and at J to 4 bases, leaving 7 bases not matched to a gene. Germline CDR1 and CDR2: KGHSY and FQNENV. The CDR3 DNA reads TGTGCCAGCAGCCCACAACAGGGGACAGGAAACACCATATATTTT. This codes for CASSPQQGTGNTIYF.

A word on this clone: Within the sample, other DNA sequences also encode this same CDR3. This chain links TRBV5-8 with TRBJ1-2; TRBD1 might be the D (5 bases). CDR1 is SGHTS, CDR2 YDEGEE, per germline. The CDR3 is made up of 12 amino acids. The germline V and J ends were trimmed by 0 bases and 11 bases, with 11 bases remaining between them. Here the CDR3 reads CASSLGQGGYTF. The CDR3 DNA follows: TGTGCCAGCAGCTTGGGGCAGGGAGGTTACACCTTC.

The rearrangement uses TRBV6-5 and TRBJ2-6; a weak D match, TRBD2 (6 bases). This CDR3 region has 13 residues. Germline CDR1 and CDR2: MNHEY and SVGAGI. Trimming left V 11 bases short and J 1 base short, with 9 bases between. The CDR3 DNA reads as TGTGCCTCTCGGGGGTCTGGGGCCAACGTCCTGACTTTC. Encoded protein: CASRGSGANVLTF.

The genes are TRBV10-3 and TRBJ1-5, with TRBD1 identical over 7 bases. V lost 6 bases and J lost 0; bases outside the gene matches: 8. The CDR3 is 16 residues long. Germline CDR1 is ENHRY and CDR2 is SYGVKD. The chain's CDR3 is CAISLRDSDSNQPQHF. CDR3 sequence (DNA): TGTGCCATCAGCCTCCGGGACAGTGATAGCAATCAGCCCCAGCATTTT.

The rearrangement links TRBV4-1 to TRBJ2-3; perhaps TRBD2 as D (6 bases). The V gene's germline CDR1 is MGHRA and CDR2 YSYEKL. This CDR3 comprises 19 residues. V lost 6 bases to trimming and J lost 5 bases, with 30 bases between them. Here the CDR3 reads CASRRQGGMGVTFRDTQYF. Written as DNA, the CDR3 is TGCGCCAGCAGACGCCAAGGAGGGATGGGGGTTACATTCAGAGATACGCAGTATTTT.

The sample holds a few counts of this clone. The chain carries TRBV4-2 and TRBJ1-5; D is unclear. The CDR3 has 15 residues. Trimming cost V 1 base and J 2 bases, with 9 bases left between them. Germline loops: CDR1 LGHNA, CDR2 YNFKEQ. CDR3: CASSQGRVGNQPQHF. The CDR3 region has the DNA TGTGCCAGCAGCCAAGGGAGGGTCGGCAATCAGCCCCAGCATTTT.

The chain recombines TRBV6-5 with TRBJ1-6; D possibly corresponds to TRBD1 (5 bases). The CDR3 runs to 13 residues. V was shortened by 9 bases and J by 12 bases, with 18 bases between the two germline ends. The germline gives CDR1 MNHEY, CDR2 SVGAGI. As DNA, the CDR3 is TGTGCCAGTCACAGGTTTGCTAAGGAACCCCTCCACTTT. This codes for CASHRFAKEPLHF.

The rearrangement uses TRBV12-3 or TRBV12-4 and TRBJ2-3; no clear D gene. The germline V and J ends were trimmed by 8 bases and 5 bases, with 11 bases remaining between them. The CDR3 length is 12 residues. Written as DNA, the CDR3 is TGTGCCAGCCGTCTGTCGGGAGATACGCAGTATTTT. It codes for CASRLSGDTQYF.

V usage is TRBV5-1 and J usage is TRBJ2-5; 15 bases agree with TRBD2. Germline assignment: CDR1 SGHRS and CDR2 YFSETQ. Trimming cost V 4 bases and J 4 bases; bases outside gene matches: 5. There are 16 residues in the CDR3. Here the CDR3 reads CASSAGTSGGIETQYF. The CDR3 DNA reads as TGCGCCAGCAGCGCCGGGACTAGCGGGGGGATAGAGACCCAGTACTTC.

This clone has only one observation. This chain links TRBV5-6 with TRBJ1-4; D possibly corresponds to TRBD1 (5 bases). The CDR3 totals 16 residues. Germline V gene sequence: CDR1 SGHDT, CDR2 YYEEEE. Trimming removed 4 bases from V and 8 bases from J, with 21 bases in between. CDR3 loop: CASSTPKGRVREKLFF. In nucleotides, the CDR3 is TGTGCCAGCAGCACGCCGAAGGGGAGGGTTCGGGAAAAACTGTTTTTT.